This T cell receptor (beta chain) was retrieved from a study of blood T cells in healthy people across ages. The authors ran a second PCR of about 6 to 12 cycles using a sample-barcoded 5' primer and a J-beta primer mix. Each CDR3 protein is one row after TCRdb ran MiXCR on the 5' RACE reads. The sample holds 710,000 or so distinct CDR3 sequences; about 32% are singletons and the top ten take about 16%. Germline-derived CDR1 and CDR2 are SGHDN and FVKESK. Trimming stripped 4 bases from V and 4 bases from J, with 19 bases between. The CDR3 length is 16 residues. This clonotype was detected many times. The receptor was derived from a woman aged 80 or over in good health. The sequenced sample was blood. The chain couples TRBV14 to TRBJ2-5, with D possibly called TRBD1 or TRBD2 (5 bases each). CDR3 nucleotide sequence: TGTGCCAGCAGCCCCCTGAGTGGACTTCAGGGAGAGACCCAGTACTTC. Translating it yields CASSPLSGLQGETQYF.